This TCR beta chain was captured by sequencing in a study of OX40 agonist ivuxolimab in advanced cancers. The data were produced by immunoSEQ multiplex PCR, yet TCRdb's version contains in-frame clones alone and is incomplete. The table includes around 79,000 clones, 85% detected once. Deletions cut 11 bases from V and 3 bases from J, with 5 bases between. This CDR3 contains 10 residues. The germline CDR1 and CDR2 sequences are SGHNT and YENEEA. Sequenced here: CD4+ or CD8+ T cells sorted from blood, sampled in a trial of the OX40 agonist ivuxolimab. This TCR derives from an adult with an advanced solid tumor such as melanoma, head and neck, liver or kidney cancer. This sequence joins TRBV11-3 and TRBJ1-3, with D hard to call. For the CDR3, the DNA is TGTGCCCACCTTGGAAACACCATATATTTT. Encoded protein: CAHLGNTIYF.